This T cell receptor beta chain was sequenced for a study of shared clonotypes between healthy human individuals (dated by TCRdb to between 2020 and 2021). Concerning the study at large: Two women and three men aged 18 to 49 years were included in the cohort. For each donor, CD4 naive and CD4 memory were each given three plates, CD8 naive was given two plates, and CD8 memory was given one plate. The study deeply sequenced blood TCR repertoires of 5 or 6 healthy adults to estimate repertoire size and the extent of clonotype sharing between individuals. To increase sequencing depth and limit assay-specific biases, TCR repertoire library preparation and sequencing were carried out by different laboratories using diverse techniques. Leukapheresis yielded between about 0.85 and 10 billion PBMCs per donor. Overall results and qualifications from the work: Because the study included only a small number of donors, the genetic and exposure-history diversity represented was limited. Based on pairwise subsampling, the degree of clonotype sharing among donors was expected to be affected by sequencing depth. Even with the large sequencing depth, rarefaction of the sorted-subset datasets indicated that sequencing was incomplete. Sharing across several donors was observed for about 5% of naive CD4, 3% to 3.5% of naive CD8, about 2.5% of memory CD4, and over 0.3% of memory CD8 clonotypes. Naive subsets generally had larger estimated clonotype richness than memory subsets did. Sampling was limited to blood, and TCR repertoires in tissue likely differ from TCR repertoires in blood. Compared with non-shared clonotypes, the clonotypes found in all four sorted-subset donors had higher generation probabilities.

Donors were healthy HIV-negative adults with no recently reported acute infections or vaccinations. Every donor was a Caucasian adult living in Nashville, Tennessee, USA. Magnetic negative selection was used to enrich CD4+ T cells, after which naive cells were positively selected on CD45RA and the negative fraction became the memory subset. Blood was collected by leukapheresis, and PBMCs were isolated by Ficoll-Histopaque density gradient centrifugation and then cryopreserved in liquid nitrogen vapor phase. Analytical flow cytometry was used to check the purity and quantity of each magnetically sorted T cell population. Genomic DNA was isolated from each sorted fraction and quantified by UV absorbance on a Nanodrop 2000c. With respect to this clone: Its cognate antigen has yet to be identified. No base qualities exist here, and no much larger clone lies one base off it.

TCR CDR3 regions were amplified from genomic DNA by multiplex PCR using the deep immunoSEQ assay. Extracted genomic DNA from each cell subset was spread evenly across all wells of several immunoSEQ 96-well plates, with each plate serving as a replicate. For sorted subsets, each replicate PCR was loaded with around 220 ng genomic DNA, equivalent to 30,000 or so T cell genomes. Purified libraries were measured with a Qubit 3.0 fluorometer, size-checked on a Bioanalyzer 2100, and measured again with the KAPA Library Quantification kit. Every immunoSEQ 96-well plate was sequenced on a separate single-read 150-cycle Illumina NextSeq 550 flow cell. The paper's data handling went like this. Because the immunoSEQ output included only junctional sequences and no quality scores, the filtering could not be the same as the filtering used for full-length reads. To assign V/J genes and CDR3, sequences were annotated using PyIR, a Python wrapper for IgBLAST v1.9, with IMGT germline references. Reads with weak V/J assignments (E-value above 1e-6), missing CDR3, stop codons, out-of-frame junctions, or ambiguous translated residues were removed. V3J clonotypes were defined as sequences sharing an identical inferred V gene, J gene, and CDR3 amino acid sequence. Percentage overlap between repertoires was calculated by dividing the number of shared unique clonotypes by the size of the smaller repertoire. Richness of each repertoire was evaluated using RTK rarefaction, the Chao1 estimator, and Recon v2.1 estimates of unobserved clonotypes. Generation probabilities for all TCRbeta clonotypes obtained by the gDNA method from a handful of donors were computed using OLGA. TCRdb took over this immuneACCESS table, retaining in-frame rearrangements with V and J assigned. Such tables are incomplete; in checked studies, under half of the missing clones stem from an unresolved V gene, and the remainder is unexplained. The DNA was the basis for D and trimming; V, J and clone size are from that table. The sample profile shows roughly 2.4 million clones; approximately 96% of them were found once. The biggest ten clones account for roughly 0.13% of the sample.

Unmatched junction bases come to 8, with V trimmed by 4 bases and J by 4 bases. The CDR3 runs 16 amino acids, cysteine and phenylalanine included. The CDR3 DNA has 48 bases and is translated from base 1. From the germline V gene, CDR1 is SGDLS and CDR2 is YYNGEE. The chain employs TRBV9 and TRBJ2-5, and 12 junctional nucleotides match TRBD2. Sequenced: naive CD4+ T cells sorted from blood. The cell subset or site label corresponds to: CD45RA+ positively selected. The receptor was derived from a man between 18 and 35 years old in good health. The nucleotide sequence is given as TGTGCCAGCAGCAAGACTAGCGGGGGTCAGGGAGAGACCCAGTACTTC. Its translation is CASSKTSGGQGETQYF.